This T cell receptor beta chain was identified in a study of blood T cell repertoires in COVID-19. Turning to the study itself: In each case, the material was cDNA or gDNA derived from T cells, B-cell-depleted T cells, or PBMCs.

Data came from immunoSEQ multiplex PCR; TCRdb stores just in-frame clones and leaves some out. This sample has tens of thousands of clones, with about 82% found just once. This clone was counted once. Trimming stripped 2 bases from V and 4 bases from J, with 7 bases between. Per germline, CDR1 KGHSY and CDR2 FQNENV. The CDR3 covers 13 residues. The material sequenced was peripheral blood. This sequence originates from a human donor in a cohort sampled during active COVID-19. The V and J genes are TRBV16 and TRBJ2-3; D gene unclear. CDR3 protein: CASSQVPADTQYF. CDR3 bases: TGTGCCAGCAGCCAAGTCCCGGCAGATACGCAGTATTTT.